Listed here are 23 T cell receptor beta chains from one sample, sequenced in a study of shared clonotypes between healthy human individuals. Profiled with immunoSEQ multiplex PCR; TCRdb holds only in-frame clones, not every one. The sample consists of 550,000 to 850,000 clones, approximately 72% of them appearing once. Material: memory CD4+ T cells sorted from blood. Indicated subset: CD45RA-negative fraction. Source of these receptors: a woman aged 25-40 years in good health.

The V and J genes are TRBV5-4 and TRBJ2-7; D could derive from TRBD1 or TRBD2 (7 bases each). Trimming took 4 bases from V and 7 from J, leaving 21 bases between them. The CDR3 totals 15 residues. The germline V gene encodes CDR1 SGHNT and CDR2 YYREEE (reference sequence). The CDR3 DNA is TGTGCCAGCAGCCTCCAGGGGGGGCCTTACGGGGAGCAGTACTTC. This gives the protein CASSLQGGPYGEQYF.

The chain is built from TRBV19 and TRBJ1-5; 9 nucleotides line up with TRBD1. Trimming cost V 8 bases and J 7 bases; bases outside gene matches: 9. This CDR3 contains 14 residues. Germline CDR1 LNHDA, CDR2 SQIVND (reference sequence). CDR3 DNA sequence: TGTGCCAGTTCGGGACAGGGCGGATTGCAGCCCCAGCATTTT. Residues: CASSGQGGLQPQHF.

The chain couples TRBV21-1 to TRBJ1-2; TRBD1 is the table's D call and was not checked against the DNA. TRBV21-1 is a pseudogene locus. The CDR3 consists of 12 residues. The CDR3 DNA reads TGTGCCAGGCCCCAGGGGCACTATGGCTACACCTTC. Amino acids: CARPQGHYGYTF.

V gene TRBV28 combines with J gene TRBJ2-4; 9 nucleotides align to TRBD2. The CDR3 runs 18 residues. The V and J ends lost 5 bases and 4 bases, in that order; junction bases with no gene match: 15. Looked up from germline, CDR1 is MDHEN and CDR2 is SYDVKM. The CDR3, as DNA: TGTGCCAGCAGTCCCCTCGCCGTTAGCGGGAGCCGGAAAAACATTCAGTACTTC. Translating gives CASSPLAVSGSRKNIQYF.

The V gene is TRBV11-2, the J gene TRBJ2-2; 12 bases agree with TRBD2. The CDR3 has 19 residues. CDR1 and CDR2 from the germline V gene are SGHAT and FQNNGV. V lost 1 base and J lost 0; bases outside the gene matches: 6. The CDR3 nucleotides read TGTGCCAGCAGCTTAGTCGTCAGACTAGCGGGAGCGAACACCGGGGAGCTGTTTTTT. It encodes CASSLVVRLAGANTGELFF. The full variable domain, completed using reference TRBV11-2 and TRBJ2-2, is EAGVAQSPRYKIIEKRQSVAFWCNPISGHATLYWYQQILGQGPKLLIQFQNNGVVDDSQLPKDRFSAERLKGVDSTLKIQPAKLEDSAVYLCASSLVVRLAGANTGELFFGEGSRLTVL.

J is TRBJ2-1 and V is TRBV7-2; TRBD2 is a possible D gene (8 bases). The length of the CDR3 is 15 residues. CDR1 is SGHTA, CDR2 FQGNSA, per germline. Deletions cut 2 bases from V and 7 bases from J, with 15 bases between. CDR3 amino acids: CASSLRGGGGNEQFF. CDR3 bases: TGTGCCAGCAGCTTAAGAGGGGGCGGGGGGAATGAGCAGTTCTTC. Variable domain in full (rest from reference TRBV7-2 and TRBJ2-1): GAGVSQSPSNKVTEKGKDVELRCDPISGHTALYWYRQSLGQGLEFLIYFQGNSAPDKSGLPSDRFSAERTGGSVSTLTIQRTQQEDSAVYLCASSLRGGGGNEQFFGPGTRLTVL.

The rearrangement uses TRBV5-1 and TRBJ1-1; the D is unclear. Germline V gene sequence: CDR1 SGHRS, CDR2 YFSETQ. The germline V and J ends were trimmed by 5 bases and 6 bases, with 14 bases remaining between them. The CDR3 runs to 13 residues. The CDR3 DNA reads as TGCGCCAGCAGTTCTCCTGGCGGACCTGAAGCTTTCTTT. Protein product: CASSSPGGPEAFF.

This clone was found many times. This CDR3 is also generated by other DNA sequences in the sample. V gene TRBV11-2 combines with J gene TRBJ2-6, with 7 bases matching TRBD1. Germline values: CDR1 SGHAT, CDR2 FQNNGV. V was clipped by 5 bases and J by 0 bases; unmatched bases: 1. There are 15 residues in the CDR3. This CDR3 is CASSRQGSGANVLTF. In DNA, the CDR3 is TGTGCCAGCAGCCGACAGGGCTCTGGGGCCAACGTCCTGACTTTC.

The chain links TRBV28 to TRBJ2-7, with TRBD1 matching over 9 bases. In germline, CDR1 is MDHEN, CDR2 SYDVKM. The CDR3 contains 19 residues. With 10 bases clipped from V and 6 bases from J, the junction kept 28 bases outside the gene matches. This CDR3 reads CANAPNRFHPGQGTGEQYF. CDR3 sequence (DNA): TGTGCCAACGCTCCAAACCGATTCCATCCGGGACAGGGAACGGGCGAGCAGTACTTC. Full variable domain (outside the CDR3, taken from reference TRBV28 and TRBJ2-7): DVKVTQSSRYLVKRTGEKVFLECVQDMDHENMFWYRQDPGLGLRLIYFSYDVKMKEKGDIPEGYSVSREKKERFSLILESASTNQTSMYLCANAPNRFHPGQGTGEQYFGPGTRLTVT.

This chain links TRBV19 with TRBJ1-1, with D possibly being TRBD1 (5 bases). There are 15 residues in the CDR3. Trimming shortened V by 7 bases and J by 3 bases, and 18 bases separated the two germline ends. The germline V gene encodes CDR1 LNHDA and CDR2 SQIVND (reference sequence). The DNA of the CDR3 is TGTGCCAGTACCCTCAAGGGACGGTCAGACACTGAAGCTTTCTTT. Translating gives CASTLKGRSDTEAFF.

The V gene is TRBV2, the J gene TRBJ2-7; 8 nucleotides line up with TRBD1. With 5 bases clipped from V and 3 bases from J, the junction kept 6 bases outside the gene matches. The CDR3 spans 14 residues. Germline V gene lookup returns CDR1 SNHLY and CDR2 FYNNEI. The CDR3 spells CASSPRQGFYEQYF. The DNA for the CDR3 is TGTGCCAGCAGTCCGCGACAGGGGTTCTACGAGCAGTACTTC. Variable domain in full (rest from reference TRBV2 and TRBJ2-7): EPEVTQTPSHQVTQMGQEVILRCVPISNHLYFYWYRQILGQKVEFLVSFYNNEISEKSEIFDDQFSVERPDGSNFTLKIRSTKLEDSAMYFCASSPRQGFYEQYFGPGTRLTVT.

The CDR3 bases are TGCGCCACCCGGGAGGGGCAAGAGACCCAGTACTTC. Protein product: CATREGQETQYF. The chain recombines TRBV10-2 with TRBJ2-5, with 8 bases aligning to TRBD2. This CDR3 is 12 amino acids long. Germline CDR1 is WSHSY and CDR2 is SAAADI. V was clipped by 10 bases and J by 2 bases; unmatched bases: 3.

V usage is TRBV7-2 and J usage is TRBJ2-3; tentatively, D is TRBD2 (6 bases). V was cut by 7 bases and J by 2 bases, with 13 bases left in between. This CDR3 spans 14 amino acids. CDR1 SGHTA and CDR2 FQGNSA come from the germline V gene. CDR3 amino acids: CASKPGLHTDTQYF. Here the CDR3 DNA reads TGTGCCAGCAAACCGGGACTGCACACAGATACGCAGTATTTT.

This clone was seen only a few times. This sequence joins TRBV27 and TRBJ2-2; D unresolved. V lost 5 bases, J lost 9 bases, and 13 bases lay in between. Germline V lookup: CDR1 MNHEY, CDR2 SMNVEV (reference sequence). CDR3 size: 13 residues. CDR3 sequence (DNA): TGTGCCAGCAGTGGTCTGGGAAACCGGGAGCTGTTTTTT. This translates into CASSGLGNRELFF.

The CDR3 is CASSQEWGQREAFF. For the CDR3, the DNA is TGCGCCAGCAGCCAAGAGTGGGGGCAGAGGGAAGCTTTCTTT. V gene TRBV4-1 combines with J gene TRBJ1-1; a possible D gene is TRBD1 (6 bases). Trimming left V 0 bases short and J 8 bases short, with 13 bases between. The germline CDR1 and CDR2 sequences are MGHRA and YSYEKL. The CDR3 is 14 amino acids.

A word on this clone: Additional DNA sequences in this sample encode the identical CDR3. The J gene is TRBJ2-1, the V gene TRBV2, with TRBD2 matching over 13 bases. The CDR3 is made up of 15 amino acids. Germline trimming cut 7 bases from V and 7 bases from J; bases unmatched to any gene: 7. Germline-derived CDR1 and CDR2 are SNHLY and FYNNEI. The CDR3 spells CASTLLAGGPNEQFF. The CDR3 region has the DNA TGTGCCAGCACCCTACTAGCGGGAGGGCCTAATGAGCAGTTCTTC.

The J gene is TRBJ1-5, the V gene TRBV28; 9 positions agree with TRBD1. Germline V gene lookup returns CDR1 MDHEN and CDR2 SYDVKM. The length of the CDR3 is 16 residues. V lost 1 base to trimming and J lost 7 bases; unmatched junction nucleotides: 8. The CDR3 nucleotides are TGTGCCAGCAGTTTATTCAGCCTACAGGGGGCACAGCCCCAGCATTTT. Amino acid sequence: CASSLFSLQGAQPQHF.

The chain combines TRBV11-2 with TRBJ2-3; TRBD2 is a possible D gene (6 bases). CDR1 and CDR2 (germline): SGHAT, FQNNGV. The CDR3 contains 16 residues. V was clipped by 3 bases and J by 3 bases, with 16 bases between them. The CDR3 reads CASSFDSGVFTDTQYF. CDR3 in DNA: TGTGCCAGCAGCTTTGACTCGGGAGTGTTTACAGATACGCAGTATTTT.

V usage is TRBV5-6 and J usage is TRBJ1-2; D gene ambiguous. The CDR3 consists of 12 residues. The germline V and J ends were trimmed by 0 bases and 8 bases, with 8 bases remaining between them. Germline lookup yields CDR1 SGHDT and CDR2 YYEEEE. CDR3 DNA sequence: TGTGCCAGCAGCTTGGGGTCCAGGGGCTACACCTTC. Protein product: CASSLGSRGYTF.

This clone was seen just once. This CDR3 is CASRGNTRRSTGTQYF. In DNA form, the CDR3 reads TGTGCCAGCAGGGGTAACACCCGAAGGTCCACGGGTACGCAGTATTTT. This chain connects TRBV28 to TRBJ2-3; D gene uncertain. Germline CDR1 and CDR2: MDHEN and SYDVKM. There are 16 residues in the CDR3. Trimming removed 6 bases from V and 8 bases from J, with 24 bases in between.

DNA of the CDR3: TGTGCCAGCAGCCAAGAAGTGGCGGGCGGGGCCTACAATGAGCAGTTCTTC. This translates into CASSQEVAGGAYNEQFF. V gene TRBV14 combines with J gene TRBJ2-1; D possibly corresponds to TRBD2 (6 bases). Germline loops: CDR1 SGHDN, CDR2 FVKESK. Trimming pared 0 bases from V and 2 bases from J, leaving 14 bases between. The CDR3 loop spans 17 amino acids.

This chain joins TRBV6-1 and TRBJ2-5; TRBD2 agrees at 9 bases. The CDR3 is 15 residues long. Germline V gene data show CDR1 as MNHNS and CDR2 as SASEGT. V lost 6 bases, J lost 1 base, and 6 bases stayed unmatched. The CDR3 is CASRLAGVRQETQYF. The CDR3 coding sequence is TGTGCCAGCAGATTAGCGGGAGTACGCCAAGAGACCCAGTACTTC.

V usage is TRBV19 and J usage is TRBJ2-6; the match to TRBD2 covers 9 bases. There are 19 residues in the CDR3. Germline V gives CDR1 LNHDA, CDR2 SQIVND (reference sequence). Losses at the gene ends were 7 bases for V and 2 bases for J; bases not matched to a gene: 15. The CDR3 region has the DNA TGTGCCAGTAAAGATCCCGCGGCGGGAGGGCCGGCTGGGGCCAACGTCCTGACTTTC. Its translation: CASKDPAAGGPAGANVLTF.